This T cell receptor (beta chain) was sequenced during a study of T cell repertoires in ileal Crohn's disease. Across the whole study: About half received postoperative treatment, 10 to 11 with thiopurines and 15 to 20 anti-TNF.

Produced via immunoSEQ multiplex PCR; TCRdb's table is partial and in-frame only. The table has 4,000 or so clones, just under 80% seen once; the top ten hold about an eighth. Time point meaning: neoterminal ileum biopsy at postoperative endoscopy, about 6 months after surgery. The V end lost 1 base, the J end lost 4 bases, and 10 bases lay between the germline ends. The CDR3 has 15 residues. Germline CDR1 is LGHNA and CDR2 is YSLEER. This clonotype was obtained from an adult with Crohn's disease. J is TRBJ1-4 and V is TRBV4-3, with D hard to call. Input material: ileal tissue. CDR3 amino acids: CASSQVPGNNEKLFF. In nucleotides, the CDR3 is TGCGCCAGCAGCCAAGTACCAGGAAATAATGAAAAACTGTTTTTT.